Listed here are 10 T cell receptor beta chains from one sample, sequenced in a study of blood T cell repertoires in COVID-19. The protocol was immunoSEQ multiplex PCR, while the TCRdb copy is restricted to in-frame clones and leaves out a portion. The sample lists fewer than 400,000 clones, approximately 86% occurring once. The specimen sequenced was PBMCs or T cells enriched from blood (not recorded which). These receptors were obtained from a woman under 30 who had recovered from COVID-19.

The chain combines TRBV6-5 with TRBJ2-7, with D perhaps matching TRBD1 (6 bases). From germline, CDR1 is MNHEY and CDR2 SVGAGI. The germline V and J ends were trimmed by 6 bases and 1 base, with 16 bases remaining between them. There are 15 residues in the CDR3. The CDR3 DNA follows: TGTGCCAGCAGCCCCCTAACAGGGTGGTCCTACGAGCAGTACTTC. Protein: CASSPLTGWSYEQYF.

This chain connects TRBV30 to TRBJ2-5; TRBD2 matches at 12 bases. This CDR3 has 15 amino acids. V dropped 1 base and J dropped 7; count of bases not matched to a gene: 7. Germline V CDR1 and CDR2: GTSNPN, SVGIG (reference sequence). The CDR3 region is CAWSELAGGEGTQYF. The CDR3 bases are TGTGCCTGGAGTGAACTAGCGGGGGGCGAGGGGACCCAGTACTTC.

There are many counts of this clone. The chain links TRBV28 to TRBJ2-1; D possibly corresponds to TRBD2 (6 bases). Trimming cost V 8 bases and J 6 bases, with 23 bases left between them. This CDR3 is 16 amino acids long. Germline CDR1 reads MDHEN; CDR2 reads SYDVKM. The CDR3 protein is CASLLSGPGAVNEQFF. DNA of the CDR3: TGTGCCAGCCTACTTAGTGGGCCGGGAGCAGTCAATGAGCAGTTCTTC. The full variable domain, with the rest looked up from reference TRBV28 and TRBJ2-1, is DVKVTQSSRYLVKRTGEKVFLECVQDMDHENMFWYRQDPGLGLRLIYFSYDVKMKEKGDIPEGYSVSREKKERFSLILESASTNQTSMYLCASLLSGPGAVNEQFFGPGTRLTVL.

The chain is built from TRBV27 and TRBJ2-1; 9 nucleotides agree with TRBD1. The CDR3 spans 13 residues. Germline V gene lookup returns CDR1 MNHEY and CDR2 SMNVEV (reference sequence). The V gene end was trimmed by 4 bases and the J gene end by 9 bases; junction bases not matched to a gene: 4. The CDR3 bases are TGTGCCAGCAGTTCACAGGGGGCTGGTGAGCAGTTCTTC. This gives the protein CASSSQGAGEQFF.

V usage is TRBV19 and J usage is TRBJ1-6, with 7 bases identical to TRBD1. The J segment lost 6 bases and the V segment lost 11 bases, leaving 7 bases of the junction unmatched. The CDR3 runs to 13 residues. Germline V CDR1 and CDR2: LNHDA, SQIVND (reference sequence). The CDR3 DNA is TGTGCCGCAAGGACAGGCGTTAATTCACCCCTCCACTTT. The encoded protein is CAARTGVNSPLHF.

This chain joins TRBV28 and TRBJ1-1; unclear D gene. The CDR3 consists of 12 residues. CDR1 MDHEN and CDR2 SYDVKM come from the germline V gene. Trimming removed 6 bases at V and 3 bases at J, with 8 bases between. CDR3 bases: TGTGCCAGCAGCTCCTTATACACTGAAGCTTTCTTT. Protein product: CASSSLYTEAFF.

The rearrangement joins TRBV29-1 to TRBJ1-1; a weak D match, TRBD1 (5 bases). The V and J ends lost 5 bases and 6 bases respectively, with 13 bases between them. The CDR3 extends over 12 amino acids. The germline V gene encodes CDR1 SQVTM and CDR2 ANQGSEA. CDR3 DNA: TGCAGCGTTCTATCCAGGGAAGCTGAAGCTTTCTTT. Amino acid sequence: CSVLSREAEAFF.

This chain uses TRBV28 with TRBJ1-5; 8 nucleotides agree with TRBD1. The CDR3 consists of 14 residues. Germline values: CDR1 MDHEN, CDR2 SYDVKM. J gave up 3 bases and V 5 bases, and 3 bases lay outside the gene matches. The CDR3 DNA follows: TGTGCCAGCAGTCCAGGGGGCGTCAATCAGCCCCAGCATTTT. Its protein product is CASSPGGVNQPQHF.

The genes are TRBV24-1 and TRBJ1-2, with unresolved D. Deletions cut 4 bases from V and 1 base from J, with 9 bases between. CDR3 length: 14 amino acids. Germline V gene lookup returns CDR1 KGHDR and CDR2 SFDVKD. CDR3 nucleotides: TGTGCCACCAGTGAGGCAGGATATAACTATGGCTACACCTTC. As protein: CATSEAGYNYGYTF.

CDR3: CASSPLLAGDYNEQFF. For the CDR3, the DNA is TGTGCCAGCAGCCCCTTACTAGCGGGGGACTACAATGAGCAGTTCTTC. This chain uses TRBV3-1 (or the pseudogene TRBV3-2) with TRBJ2-1; TRBD2 agrees at 11 bases. Germline lookup yields CDR1 LGHDT and CDR2 YNNKEL (reference sequence). J lost 3 bases, V lost 4 bases, and 5 bases had no gene match. There are 16 residues in the CDR3.